The rows below give T cell receptor beta chains drawn from one sample of a study of T cell clones after liver transplantation. Using immunoSEQ multiplex PCR, the repertoire was profiled, and TCRdb retains in-frame clones only, with some absent. The sample has about 78,000 clones, 75% to 85% seen once; the top ten hold about 0.6%. Here the sequenced sample was CD4+ T cells from blood, taken before liver transplant. These TCRs come from a human donor who received a liver transplant. Both conserved end residues are part of each CDR3. D genes are given only for firm matches. The listing skips clone size in some rows; elsewhere it reads once, few, many or a size class.

abundance,d_gene,v_gene,j_gene,CDR3aa,CDR3nt
.,TRBD2,TRBV19,TRBJ2-5,CASSIQTSGGETQYF,TGTGCCAGTAGTATCCAGACTAGCGGGGGAGAGACCCAGTACTTC
.,.,TRBV2,TRBJ2-1,CASSESGSYNEQFF,TGTGCCAGCAGTGAGAGCGGTTCCTACAATGAGCAGTTCTTC
once,.,TRBV7-8,TRBJ1-3,CASSLGSGAGNTIYF,TGTGCCAGCAGCTTAGGATCAGGGGCTGGAAACACCATATATTTT
.,.,TRBV11-2,TRBJ2-1,CASSFYGDGVRNEQFF,TGTGCCAGCAGCTTCTACGGGGATGGCGTACGGAATGAGCAGTTCTTC
.,TRBD1,TRBV5-4,TRBJ2-6,CASRPAGGPGANVLTF,TGTGCCAGCAGGCCGGCAGGGGGCCCTGGGGCCAACGTCCTGACTTTC
.,TRBD1,TRBV19,TRBJ1-5,CASSYDRGQNQPQHF,TGTGCCAGTAGCTACGACAGGGGGCAAAATCAGCCCCAGCATTTT
.,.,TRBV27,TRBJ2-1,CATHASYNEQFF,TGTGCCACTCACGCCTCCTACAATGAGCAGTTCTTC
.,TRBD1,TRBV10-3,TRBJ1-2,CAISQGDRSGGYTF,TGTGCCATCAGTCAGGGGGACAGGAGCGGAGGCTACACCTTC
.,.,TRBV5-1,TRBJ2-5,CASSPEGETQYF,TGCGCCAGCAGTCCAGAGGGGGAGACCCAGTACTTC
.,TRBD1,TRBV19,TRBJ1-2,CASTQGTGGADYGYTF,TGTGCCAGTACCCAAGGGACAGGGGGCGCGGACTATGGCTACACCTTC
.,TRBD1,TRBV2,TRBJ2-2,CASSSQGSSTGELFF,TGTGCCAGCAGTTCACAGGGGTCTAGCACCGGGGAGCTGTTTTTT
.,.,TRBV19,TRBJ2-2,CASTPGSTNTGELFF,TGTGCCAGTACCCCCGGGTCCACGAACACCGGGGAGCTGTTTTTT
once,.,TRBV5-1,TRBJ2-6,CASSLEAAGANVLTF,TGCGCCAGCAGCTTGGAAGCAGCTGGGGCCAACGTCCTGACTTTC
.,.,TRBV6-1,TRBJ1-2,CASSARTGNYGYTF,TGTGCCAGCAGTGCCCGGACGGGGAACTATGGCTACACCTTC
.,.,TRBV5-1,TRBJ1-1,CASSFSSGAGDTEAFF,TGCGCCAGCAGCTTTTCCTCGGGGGCAGGGGACACTGAAGCTTTCTTT
.,.,TRBV28,TRBJ2-1,CASSSSRRSSYNEQFF,TGTGCCAGCAGTTCCTCGCGGCGCAGCTCCTACAATGAGCAGTTCTTC
.,TRBD1,TRBV11-3,TRBJ2-1,CASSFGQGWNEQFF,TGTGCCAGCAGCTTCGGACAGGGGTGGAATGAGCAGTTCTTC
.,TRBD2,TRBV6-5,TRBJ2-2,CASSRRTSWGGELFF,TGTGCCAGCAGTCGCAGGACTAGCTGGGGCGGGGAGCTGTTTTTT
.,.,TRBV28,TRBJ2-1,CASSWDSSPYNEQFF,TGTGCCAGCTCCTGGGACTCCTCACCCTACAATGAGCAGTTCTTC
once,.,TRBV1,TRBJ2-7,CTSSQDTGSNLASYEQYF,TGCACCAGCAGCCAAGATACAGGCTCGAACCTTGCTTCCTACGAGCAGTACTTC
.,.,TRBV11-2,TRBJ1-2,CASSRTRDYGYTF,TGTGCCAGCAGCCGGACTAGGGACTATGGCTACACCTTC
.,.,TRBV7-9,TRBJ2-3,CASSQVGRTGPTDTQYF,TGTGCCAGCAGCCAAGTAGGGAGGACAGGCCCGACAGATACGCAGTATTTT
.,.,TRBV5-1,TRBJ2-1,CASSSSSLAPYNEQFF,TGCGCCAGCAGCTCCTCCTCACTGGCACCCTACAATGAGCAGTTCTTC
.,TRBD1,TRBV28,TRBJ2-1,CASKAGGIDEQFF,TGTGCCAGCAAAGCAGGGGGCATCGATGAGCAGTTCTTC
.,.,TRBV28,TRBJ1-2,CASVRVGLFYGYTF,TGTGCCAGCGTCCGAGTGGGCCTCTTCTATGGCTACACCTTC
.,TRBD2,TRBV9,TRBJ2-5,CASRAKRVAGGRETQYF,TGTGCCAGCAGGGCAAAGAGGGTAGCGGGAGGACGGGAGACCCAGTACTTC
.,.,TRBV5-6,TRBJ2-5,CASSSTGQETQYF,TGTGCCAGCAGCTCGACAGGTCAAGAGACCCAATACTTC
.,.,TRBV28,TRBJ1-1,CASSPPPGGEAFF,TGTGCCAGCAGTCCCCCGCCGGGGGGGGAAGCTTTCTTT
.,.,TRBV5-1,TRBJ2-2,CASSAGPGLRGELFF,TGCGCCAGCAGTGCAGGGCCCGGATTACGCGGGGAGCTGTTTTTT
.,.,TRBV18,TRBJ1-2,CASSPPEQLNYGYTF,TGTGCCAGCTCACCACCGGAGCAGCTTAACTATGGCTACACCTTC
.,.,TRBV7-9,TRBJ1-1,CASSPFQVNTEAFF,TGTGCCAGCAGCCCCTTCCAGGTGAACACTGAAGCTTTCTTT
.,TRBD2,TRBV5-1,TRBJ2-3,CAARLAGGPTDTQYF,TGCGCCGCACGACTAGCGGGAGGGCCAACAGATACGCAGTATTTT
few,.,TRBV28,TRBJ1-2,CASSLYGYTF,TGTGCCAGCAGTTTATATGGCTACACCTTC
.,TRBD1,TRBV7-2,TRBJ1-2,CASSPRDRPGGYTF,TGTGCCAGCAGCCCCCGGGACAGGCCGGGGGGCTACACCTTC
.,.,TRBV18,TRBJ1-4,CASSPSGDFITNEKLFF,TGTGCCAGCTCACCATCCGGGGATTTTATTACTAATGAAAAACTGTTTTTT
.,TRBD2,TRBV6-5,TRBJ2-7,CASTPGGTYEQYF,TGTGCCAGCACTCCGGGGGGGACGTACGAGCAGTACTTC
.,.,TRBV7-2,TRBJ2-1,CASSFGSGRKFF,TGTGCCAGCAGCTTTGGTTCGGGGAGGAAGTTCTTC
.,.,TRBV6-1,TRBJ2-1,CASSRGGIGNYEQFF,TGTGCCAGCAGTAGGGGCGGGATAGGTAACTATGAGCAGTTCTTC
medium-sized,.,TRBV27,TRBJ2-7,CASSFRGTRYEQYF,TGTGCCAGCAGTTTTAGGGGGACCCGATACGAGCAGTACTTC